What follows are 15 T cell receptor beta chains derived from one specimen sequenced in a study of blood T cell repertoires in COVID-19 (dated by TCRdb to the early 2020s). The protocol used for the library was the immunoSEQ multiplex PCR assay. Sourced from immuneACCESS, this table was stored by TCRdb with only in-frame sequences that have V and J called. A share of the clones is absent; for the studies checked, an unresolved V gene accounts for under half, and the remainder has no known explanation. The sample data list fewer than 200,000 clones, and about 80% of these were observed just once. The ten largest account for about 25% of the sample. The sequencing sample was made of peripheral blood. These receptors all stem from a woman in her seventies with acute or convalescent COVID-19.

The CDR3 bases are TGTGCCAGCAGTTGGGCGGGACAGGGGTCGGGAGAGCAGTACTTC. Translation: CASSWAGQGSGEQYF. This chain uses TRBV6-6 with TRBJ2-7, with 10 bases matching TRBD1. V lost 4 bases, J lost 7 bases, and 10 bases stayed unmatched. The CDR3 length is 15 residues. The germline gives CDR1 MNHNY, CDR2 SVGAGI (reference sequence).

The genes are TRBV29-1 and TRBJ1-5, with 8 bases aligning to TRBD1. The germline V gene has CDR1 SQVTM and CDR2 ANQGSEA. This CDR3 contains 13 residues. V lost 6 bases to trimming and J lost 6 bases; unmatched junction nucleotides: 7. CDR3 sequence reads: CSVGQGKGQPQHF. The CDR3 coding sequence is TGCAGCGTAGGACAGGGCAAGGGTCAGCCCCAGCATTTT.

The gene calls are TRBV7-9 and TRBJ1-1, with a weak D call TRBD1 (6 bases). Germline V gene sequence: CDR1 SEHNR, CDR2 FQNEAQ (reference sequence). The germline V and J ends were trimmed by 5 bases and 2 bases, with 18 bases remaining between them. This CDR3 has 16 residues. The CDR3 coding sequence is TGTGCCAGCAGCAAAGGGGGTGGGCAGGGCAACACTGAAGCTTTCTTT. Its protein product is CASSKGGGQGNTEAFF.

This chain links TRBV9 with TRBJ1-5, with a tentative D call TRBD1 (5 bases). The V end was cut by 0 bases, the J end by 4 bases, with 11 bases between. The germline V gene encodes CDR1 SGDLS and CDR2 YYNGEE. CDR3 length: 15 amino acids. The CDR3: CASSVDTGDNQPQHF. The CDR3 nucleotides read TGTGCCAGCAGCGTAGATACAGGAGATAATCAGCCCCAGCATTTT.

This clone occurred a few times. The J gene is TRBJ2-5, the V gene TRBV6-5; 10 bases match TRBD1. The germline V gene encodes CDR1 MNHEY and CDR2 SVGAGI. This CDR3 spans 14 amino acids. Trimming cost V 6 bases and J 2 bases; bases outside gene matches: 3. The chain's CDR3 is CASSRDRGQETQYF. The DNA for the CDR3 is TGTGCCAGCAGCCGGGACAGGGGACAAGAGACCCAGTACTTC.

V gene TRBV5-1 combines with J gene TRBJ2-7; 9 bases agree with TRBD2. Germline trimming cut 3 bases from V and 5 bases from J; bases unmatched to any gene: 12. Germline loops: CDR1 SGHRS, CDR2 YFSETQ. The CDR3 is 16 residues long. CDR3 in amino acids: CASSSRFEAGGHEQYF. The CDR3 nucleotides are TGCGCCAGCAGCTCCCGCTTCGAAGCGGGAGGACACGAGCAGTACTTC.

The chain links TRBV5-6 to TRBJ1-1, with D unclear. CDR1 and CDR2 (germline): SGHDT, YYEEEE. The CDR3 has 14 residues. Trimming stripped 5 bases from V and 4 bases from J, with 15 bases between. CDR3 sequence (DNA): TGTGCCAGCAGTCTGAGCACTCCGGGCACTGAAGCTTTCTTT. As protein: CASSLSTPGTEAFF.

The V and J genes are TRBV5-1 and TRBJ2-7; TRBD2 matches 13 bases. The germline V gene encodes CDR1 SGHRS and CDR2 YFSETQ. The CDR3 is 18 residues long. Germline trimming cut 4 bases from V and 0 bases from J; bases unmatched to any gene: 10. CDR3 loop: CASSTGLAGAKFSYEQYF. The CDR3 coding sequence is TGCGCCAGCAGCACCGGACTAGCGGGAGCTAAATTCTCCTACGAGCAGTACTTC.

This chain joins TRBV27 and TRBJ2-6; a weak D match, TRBD1 (6 bases). The germline V gene has CDR1 MNHEY and CDR2 SMNVEV (reference sequence). The CDR3 has 18 residues. V dropped 2 bases and J dropped 4 bases, with 18 bases sitting between them. DNA of the CDR3: TGTGCCAGCAGTTTAAACCCAGGGCAGGGGCAAGGGGCCAACGTCCTGACTTTC. Its protein is CASSLNPGQGQGANVLTF.

This chain connects TRBV7-9 to TRBJ2-1, with 8 bases lining up with TRBD2. This CDR3 comprises 13 residues. CDR1 and CDR2 from the germline V gene are SEHNR and FQNEAQ (reference sequence). J gave up 15 bases and V 1 base, and 8 bases lay outside the gene matches. CDR3 protein: CASSLGAAGGAFF. The CDR3 nucleotides are TGTGCCAGCAGCTTAGGGGCCGCGGGAGGCGCGTTCTTC. Combining the CDR3 with reference TRBV7-9 and TRBJ2-1 gives the whole variable domain DTGVSQNPRHKITKRGQNVTFRCDPISEHNRLYWYRQTLGQGPEFLTYFQNEAQLEKSRLLSDRFSAERPKGSFSTLEIQRTEQGDSAMYLCASSLGAAGGAFFGPGTRLTVL.

V gene TRBV6-5 combines with J gene TRBJ1-2; tentatively, D is TRBD1 (6 bases). V lost 5 bases to trimming and J lost 5 bases, with 9 bases between them. CDR3 length: 12 amino acids. CDR1 and CDR2 from the germline V gene are MNHEY and SVGAGI. The CDR3 DNA reads as TGTGCCAGCAGTAACAGGGATTATGGCTACACCTTC. Encoded protein: CASSNRDYGYTF.

The chain carries TRBV24-1 and TRBJ2-3; no clear D. Per germline, CDR1 KGHDR and CDR2 SFDVKD. The V end was cut by 2 bases, the J end by 3 bases, with 5 bases between. The CDR3 is made up of 13 amino acids. The CDR3 DNA follows: TGTGCCACCAGTGATTATTCTACAGATACGCAGTATTTT. Translated, it gives CATSDYSTDTQYF.

This rearrangement joins TRBV27 to TRBJ2-7; 9 bases agree with TRBD2. The CDR3 extends over 12 amino acids. V was clipped by 2 bases and J by 10 bases; unmatched bases: 3. CDR1 is MNHEY and CDR2 is SMNVEV in the germline V gene (reference sequence). The CDR3 DNA is TGTGCCAGCAGTTTAAGCGGGGGGCCCCAGTACTTC. Its translation: CASSLSGGPQYF.

The V call is TRBV5-4, the J call TRBJ1-1; 7 nucleotides align to TRBD1. CDR3 size: 12 residues. V lost 9 bases to trimming and J lost 4 bases; unmatched junction nucleotides: 6. Germline CDR1 SGHNT, CDR2 YYREEE (reference sequence). CDR3 in DNA: TGTGCCACCCAAAGGGGGCTCACTGAAGCTTTCTTT. Translating gives CATQRGLTEAFF.

This chain uses TRBV7-2 with TRBJ2-5; 8 bases are shared with TRBD2. From germline, CDR1 is SGHTA and CDR2 FQGNSA. The CDR3 loop spans 13 amino acids. Trimming removed 4 bases from V and 4 bases from J; junction bases left unmatched: 2. The CDR3 bases are TGTGCCAGCAGCTATGGGACTAGAGAGACCCAGTACTTC. Protein product: CASSYGTRETQYF.